The T cell receptor beta chain under discussion was sequenced for a study of cytomegalovirus exposure and HLA in healthy donors. About the research overall: Ancestry clustering placed about 86% of 350 to 500 genotyped donors in the Caucasian-associated cluster. Findings and limits, study-wide: HLA restriction was apparent for most CMV-associated TCR beta chains in a later analysis. A later analysis associated 16,000 or so TCR beta sequences with HLA alleles at a 0.05 false discovery rate. The study found most TCR sequences rare, yet found some public TCRs in many donors.

Germline values: CDR1 SNHLY, CDR2 FYNNEI. The CDR3 spans 12 residues. The PCR contained 60 Vbeta and 13 Jbeta primers. The assay was immunoSEQ multiplex PCR, and TCRdb's table has in-frame clones only and misses some. The table lists some 100,000 clones, about 77% of them singletons, with more than 4.5% in the top ten. For this clone: What it binds is not known. A read error may produce the germline difference seen at one junction end.

Sequences were obtained from PBMCs. The clonotype originates from a woman younger than 30 in good health and CMV-seropositive. V usage is TRBV2 and J usage is TRBJ2-7; perhaps TRBD1 as D (5 bases). This chain's CDR3 is CASSEGAYEQYF. The DNA of the CDR3 is TGTGCCAGCAGCGAAGGGGCGTACGAGCAGTACTTC.